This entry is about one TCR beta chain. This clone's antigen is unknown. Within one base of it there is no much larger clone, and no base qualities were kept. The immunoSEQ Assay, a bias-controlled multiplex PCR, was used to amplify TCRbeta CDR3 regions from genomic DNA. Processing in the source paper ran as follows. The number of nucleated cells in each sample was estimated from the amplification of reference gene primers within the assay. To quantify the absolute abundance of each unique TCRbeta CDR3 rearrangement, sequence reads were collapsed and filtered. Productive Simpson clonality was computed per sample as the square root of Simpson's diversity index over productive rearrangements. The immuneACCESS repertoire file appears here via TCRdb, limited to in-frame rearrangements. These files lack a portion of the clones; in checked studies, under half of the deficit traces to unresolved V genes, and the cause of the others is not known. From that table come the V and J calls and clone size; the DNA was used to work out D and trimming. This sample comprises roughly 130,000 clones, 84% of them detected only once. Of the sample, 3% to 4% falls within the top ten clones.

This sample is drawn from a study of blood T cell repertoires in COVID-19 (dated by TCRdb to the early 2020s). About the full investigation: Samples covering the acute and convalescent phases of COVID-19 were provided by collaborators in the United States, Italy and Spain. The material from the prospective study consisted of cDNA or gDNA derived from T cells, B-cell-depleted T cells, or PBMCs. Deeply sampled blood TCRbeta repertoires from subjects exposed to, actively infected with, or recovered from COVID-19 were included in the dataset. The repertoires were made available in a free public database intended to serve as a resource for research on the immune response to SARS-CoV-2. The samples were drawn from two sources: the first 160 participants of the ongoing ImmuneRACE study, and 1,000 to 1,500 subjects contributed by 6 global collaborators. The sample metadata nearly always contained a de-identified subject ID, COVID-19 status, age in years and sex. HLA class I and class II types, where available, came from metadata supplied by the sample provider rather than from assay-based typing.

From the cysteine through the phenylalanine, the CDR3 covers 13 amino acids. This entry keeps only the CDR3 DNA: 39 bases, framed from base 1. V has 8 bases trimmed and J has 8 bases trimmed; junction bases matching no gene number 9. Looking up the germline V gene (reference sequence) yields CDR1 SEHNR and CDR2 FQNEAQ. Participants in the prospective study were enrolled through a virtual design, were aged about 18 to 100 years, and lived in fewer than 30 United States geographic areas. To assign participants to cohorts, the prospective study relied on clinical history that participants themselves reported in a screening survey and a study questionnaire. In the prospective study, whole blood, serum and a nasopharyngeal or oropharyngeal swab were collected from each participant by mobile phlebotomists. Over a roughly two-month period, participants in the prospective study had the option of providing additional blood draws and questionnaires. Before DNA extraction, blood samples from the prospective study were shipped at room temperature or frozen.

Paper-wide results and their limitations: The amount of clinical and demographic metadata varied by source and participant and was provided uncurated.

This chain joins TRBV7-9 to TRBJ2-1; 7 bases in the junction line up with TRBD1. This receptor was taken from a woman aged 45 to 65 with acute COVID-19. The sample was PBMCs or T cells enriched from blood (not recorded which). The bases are TGTGCCAGCGGGCAGGGGGTGGATTATGAGCAGTTCTTC. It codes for CASGQGVDYEQFF.